The clone carrying this T cell receptor beta chain came up a few times. Its antigen is not known. This specimen belongs to a study of beta chain features in type 1 diabetes. Study conclusions and caveats: Healthy donors had naive, central memory and Treg TCRB repertoires that appeared less similar than those seen among patients. VDJ junctions sequenced from type 1 diabetes patients showed fewer insertions and more deletions.

Averaging around 120 mL, one heparinised blood draw came from each individual donor. CD4+ naive, central memory, regulatory and stem cell-like memory cells were sorted via CD45RO/CCR7/CD25/CD127/CD95/CD27. Every bit of the isolated RNA underwent reverse transcription, so sequencing read expressed TCRB transcripts. Measured with immunoSEQ multiplex PCR; TCRdb has only the in-frame clones, and not every one. The data show under 150,000 clones, less than 9% seen once. V lost 5 bases, J lost 10 bases, and 8 bases stayed unmatched. The CDR3 is 12 amino acids. Germline V gene data show CDR1 as MNHEY and CDR2 as SVGAGI.

The sample consisted of central memory CD4+ T cells from blood. This rearrangement joins TRBV6-5 to TRBJ2-7, with 7 nucleotides matching TRBD2. This sequence was found in a woman in her thirties in good health. The CDR3 bases are TGTGCCAGCAGTCGGATGAGCGGGGATCAGTACTTC. Translation gives CASSRMSGDQYF.